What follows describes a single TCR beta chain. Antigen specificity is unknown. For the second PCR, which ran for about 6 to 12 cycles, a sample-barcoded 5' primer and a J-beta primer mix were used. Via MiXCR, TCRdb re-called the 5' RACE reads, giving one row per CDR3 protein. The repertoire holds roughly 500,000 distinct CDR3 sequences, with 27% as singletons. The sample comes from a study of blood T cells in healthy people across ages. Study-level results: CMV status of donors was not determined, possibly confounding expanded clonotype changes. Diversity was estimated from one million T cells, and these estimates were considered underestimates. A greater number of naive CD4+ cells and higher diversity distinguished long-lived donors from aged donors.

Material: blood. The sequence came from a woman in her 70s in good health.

The CDR3 DNA follows: TGTGCCAGCTCACCACCCGTCAGCACTTCCAAGAAGACCCAGTACTTC. This sequence encodes CASSPPVSTSKKTQYF. The chain is built from TRBV18 and TRBJ2-5; D uncertain. From germline, CDR1 is KGHSH and CDR2 LQKENI. The CDR3 totals 16 residues. Deletions cut 0 bases from V and 6 bases from J, with 17 bases between.